This T cell receptor beta chain is from a study of blood T cell repertoires in COVID-19. Overall study: Spain, Italy and the United States supplied samples that represented acute and convalescent COVID-19.

In the authors' methods: Amplifying reference gene primers gave estimates of nucleated cell counts. The protocol was immunoSEQ multiplex PCR, while the TCRdb copy is restricted to in-frame clones and leaves out a portion. That table supplies the V and J calls and clone size; D and trimming were determined from the DNA. The data hold approximately 280,000 clones, with approximately 85% observed a single time. Germline V gene lookup returns CDR1 SGHRS and CDR2 YFSETQ. CDR3 length: 18 amino acids. J was trimmed by 6 bases and V by 0 bases; bases with no gene match: 16. The sequenced sample consisted of peripheral blood. This chain joins TRBV5-1 and TRBJ2-5, with 8 bases matching TRBD2. The sequence came from a man aged 18-30 years with active or convalescent COVID-19. DNA for the CDR3: TGCGCCAGCAGCTTGGGTGGGTCGGCGGGGGGCCCTCGCAAGACCCAGTACTTC. Translation gives CASSLGGSAGGPRKTQYF.